Sequencing of this T cell receptor (beta chain) was carried out in a study of blood T cell repertoires in COVID-19. The junction had 2 bases not matched to a gene; V was cut back by 4 bases and J by 3 bases. The germline V gene has CDR1 MNHEY and CDR2 SVGEGT. CDR3 length: 14 amino acids. Clones were sequenced by immunoSEQ multiplex PCR, and TCRdb holds only the in-frame ones, with some missing. The sample contains more than 150,000 clones, 65% to 90% of which appear only once. The sequencing sample was made of PBMCs or T cells enriched from blood (not recorded which). The chain uses TRBV6-2 or TRBV6-3 and TRBJ2-7; 11 nucleotides align to TRBD2. The receptor's source is a man in his forties who had recovered from COVID-19. CDR3 nucleotides: TGTGCCAGCAGTTCTAGCGGGAGGCTCTACGAGCAGTACGTC. Translating gives CASSSSGRLYEQYV.